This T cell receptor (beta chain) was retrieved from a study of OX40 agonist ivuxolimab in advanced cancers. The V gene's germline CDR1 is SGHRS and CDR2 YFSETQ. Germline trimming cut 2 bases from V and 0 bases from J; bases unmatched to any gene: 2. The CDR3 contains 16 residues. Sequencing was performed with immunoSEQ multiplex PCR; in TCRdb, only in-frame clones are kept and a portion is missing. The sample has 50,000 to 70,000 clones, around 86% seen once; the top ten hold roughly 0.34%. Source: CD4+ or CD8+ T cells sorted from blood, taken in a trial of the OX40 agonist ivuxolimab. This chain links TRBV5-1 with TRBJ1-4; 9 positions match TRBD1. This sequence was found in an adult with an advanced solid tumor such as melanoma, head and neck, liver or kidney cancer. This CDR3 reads CASSLQGAATNEKLFF. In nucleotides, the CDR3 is TGCGCCAGCAGCTTACAGGGGGCTGCAACTAATGAAAAACTGTTTTTT. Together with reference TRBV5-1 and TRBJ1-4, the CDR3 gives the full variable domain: KAGVTQTPRYLIKTRGQQVTLSCSPISGHRSVSWYQQTPGQGLQFLFEYFSETQRNKGNFPGRFSGRQFSNSRSEMNVSTLELGDSALYLCASSLQGAATNEKLFFGSGTQLSVL.